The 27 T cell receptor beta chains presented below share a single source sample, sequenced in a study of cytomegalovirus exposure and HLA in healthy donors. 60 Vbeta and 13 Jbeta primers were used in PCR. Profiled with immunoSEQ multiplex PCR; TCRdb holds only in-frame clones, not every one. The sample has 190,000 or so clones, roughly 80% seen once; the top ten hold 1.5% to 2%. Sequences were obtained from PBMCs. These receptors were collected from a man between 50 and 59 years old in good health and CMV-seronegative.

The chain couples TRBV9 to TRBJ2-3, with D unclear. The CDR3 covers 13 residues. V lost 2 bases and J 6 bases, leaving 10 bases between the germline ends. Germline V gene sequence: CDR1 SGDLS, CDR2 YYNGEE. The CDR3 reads CASSVRVYDTQYF. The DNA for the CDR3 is TGTGCCAGCAGCGTCCGAGTATATGATACGCAGTATTTT.

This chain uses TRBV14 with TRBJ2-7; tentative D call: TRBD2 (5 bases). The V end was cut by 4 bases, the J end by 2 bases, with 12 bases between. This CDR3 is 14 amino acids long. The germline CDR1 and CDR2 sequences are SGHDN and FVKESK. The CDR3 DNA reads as TGTGCCAGCAGCCTACGACGGGGAACCTACGAGCAGTACTTC. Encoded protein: CASSLRRGTYEQYF.

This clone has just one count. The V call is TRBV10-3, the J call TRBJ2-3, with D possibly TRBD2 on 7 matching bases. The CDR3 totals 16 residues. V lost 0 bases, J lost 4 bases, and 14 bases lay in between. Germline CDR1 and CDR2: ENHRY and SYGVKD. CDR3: CAISESVGGGPDTQYF. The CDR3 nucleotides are TGTGCCATCAGTGAGTCGGTTGGGGGGGGGCCAGATACGCAGTATTTT.

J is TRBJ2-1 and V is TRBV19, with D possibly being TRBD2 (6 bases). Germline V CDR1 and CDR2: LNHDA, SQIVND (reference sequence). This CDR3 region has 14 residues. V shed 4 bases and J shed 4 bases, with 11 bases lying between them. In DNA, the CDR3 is TGTGCCAGTAGTAGCGGAGGGTATTACAATGAGCAGTTCTTC. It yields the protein CASSSGGYYNEQFF.

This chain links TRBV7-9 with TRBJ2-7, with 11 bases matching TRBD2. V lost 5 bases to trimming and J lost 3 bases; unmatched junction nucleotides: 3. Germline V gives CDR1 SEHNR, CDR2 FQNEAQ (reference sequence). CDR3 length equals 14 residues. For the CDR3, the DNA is TGTGCCAGCAGCCCCGGGACTAGCGGCTACGAGCAGTACTTC. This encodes CASSPGTSGYEQYF.

The CDR3: CASSQSPQGSTDTQYF. The CDR3 nucleotides read TGCGCCAGCTCACAATCCCCCCAGGGAAGCACAGATACGCAGTATTTT. The chain is built from TRBV5-1 and TRBJ2-3, with D possibly TRBD1 on 5 matching bases. CDR3 size: 16 residues. From germline, CDR1 is SGHRS and CDR2 YFSETQ. Trimming left V 7 bases short and J 0 bases short, with 18 bases between.

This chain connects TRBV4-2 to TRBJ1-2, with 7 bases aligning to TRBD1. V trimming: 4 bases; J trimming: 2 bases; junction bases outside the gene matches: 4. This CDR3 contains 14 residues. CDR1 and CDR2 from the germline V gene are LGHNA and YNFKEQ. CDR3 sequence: CASSPTGQNYGYTF. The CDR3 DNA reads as TGTGCCAGCAGCCCCACGGGACAGAACTATGGCTACACCTTC.

In DNA form, the CDR3 reads TGCGCCAGCAGCCCCCCGGGCACCGGGGAGCTGTTTTTT. It encodes CASSPPGTGELFF. V and J are TRBV5-1 and TRBJ2-2, with D uncertain. Per the germline V gene, CDR1 is SGHRS and CDR2 is YFSETQ. This CDR3 has 13 amino acids. The V and J ends lost 4 bases and 4 bases respectively, with 8 bases between them.

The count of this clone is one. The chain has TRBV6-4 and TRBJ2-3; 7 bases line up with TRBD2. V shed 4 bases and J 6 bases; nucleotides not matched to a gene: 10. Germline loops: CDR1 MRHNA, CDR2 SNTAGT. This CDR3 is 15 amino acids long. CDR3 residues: CASSAIAGVTDTQYF. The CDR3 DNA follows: TGTGCCAGCAGTGCTATTGCGGGAGTGACGGATACGCAGTATTTT.

The CDR3: CASSVAGVNTGELFF. CDR3 nucleotides: TGTGCCAGCAGCGTAGCGGGAGTGAACACCGGGGAGCTGTTTTTT. The J gene is TRBJ2-2, the V gene TRBV9; D might be TRBD2 (6 bases). The CDR3 spans 15 residues. V shed 0 bases and J shed 1 base, with 7 bases lying between them. Germline loops: CDR1 SGDLS, CDR2 YYNGEE.

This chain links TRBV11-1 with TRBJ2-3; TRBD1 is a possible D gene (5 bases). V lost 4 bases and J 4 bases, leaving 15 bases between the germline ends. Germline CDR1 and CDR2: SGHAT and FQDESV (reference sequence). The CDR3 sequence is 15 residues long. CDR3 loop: CASSSSGRAPDTQYF. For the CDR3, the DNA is TGTGCCAGCAGCTCGTCCGGCAGGGCCCCAGATACGCAGTATTTT.

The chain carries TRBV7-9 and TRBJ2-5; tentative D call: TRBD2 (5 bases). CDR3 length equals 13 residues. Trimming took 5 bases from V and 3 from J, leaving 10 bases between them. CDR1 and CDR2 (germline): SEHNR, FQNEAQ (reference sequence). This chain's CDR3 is CASSTLVKETQYF. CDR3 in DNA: TGTGCCAGCAGCACACTAGTAAAAGAGACCCAGTACTTC.

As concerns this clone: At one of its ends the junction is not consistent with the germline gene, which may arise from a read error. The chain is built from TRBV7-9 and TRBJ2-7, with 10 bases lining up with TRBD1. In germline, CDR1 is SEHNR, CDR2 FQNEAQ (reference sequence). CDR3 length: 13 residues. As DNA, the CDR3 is TGTTCCAGCACCGGACAGGGGGCCTACGAGCAGTACTTC. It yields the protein CSSTGQGAYEQYF.

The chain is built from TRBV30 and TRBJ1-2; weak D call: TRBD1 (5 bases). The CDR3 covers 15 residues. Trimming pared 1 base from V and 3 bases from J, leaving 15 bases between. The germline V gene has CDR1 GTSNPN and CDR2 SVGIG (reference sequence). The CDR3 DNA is TGTGCCTGGAGTGCTGTCCAGGGTTCCGACTATGGCTACACCTTC. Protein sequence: CAWSAVQGSDYGYTF.

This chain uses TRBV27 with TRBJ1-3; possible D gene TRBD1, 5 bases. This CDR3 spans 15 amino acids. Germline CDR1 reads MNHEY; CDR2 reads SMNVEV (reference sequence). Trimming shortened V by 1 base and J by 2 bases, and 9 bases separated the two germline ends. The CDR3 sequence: CASSLLGRAGNTIYF. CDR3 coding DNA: TGTGCCAGCAGTTTATTAGGCAGGGCTGGAAACACCATATATTTT.

CDR3 bases: TGTGCCAGCAGCCCGGACACGGCTAACTATGGCTACACCTTC. Amino acid sequence: CASSPDTANYGYTF. V usage is TRBV7-9 and J usage is TRBJ1-2, with D maybe TRBD1 (5 bases). CDR1 is SEHNR and CDR2 is FQNEAQ in the germline V gene (reference sequence). The CDR3 runs to 14 residues. Deletions cut 5 bases from V and 0 bases from J, with 10 bases between.

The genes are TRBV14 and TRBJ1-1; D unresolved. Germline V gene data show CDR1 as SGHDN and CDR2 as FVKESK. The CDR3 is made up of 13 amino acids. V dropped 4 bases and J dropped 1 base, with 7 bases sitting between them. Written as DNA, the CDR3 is TGTGCCAGCAGCCTGTCGAGGAACACTGAAGCTTTCTTT. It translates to CASSLSRNTEAFF.

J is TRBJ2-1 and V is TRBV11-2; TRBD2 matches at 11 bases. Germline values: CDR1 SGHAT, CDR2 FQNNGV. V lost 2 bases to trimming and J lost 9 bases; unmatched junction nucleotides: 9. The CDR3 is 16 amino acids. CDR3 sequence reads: CASSLRLAGLRGEQFF. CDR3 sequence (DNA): TGTGCCAGCAGCTTACGACTAGCGGGGCTTCGGGGTGAGCAGTTCTTC.

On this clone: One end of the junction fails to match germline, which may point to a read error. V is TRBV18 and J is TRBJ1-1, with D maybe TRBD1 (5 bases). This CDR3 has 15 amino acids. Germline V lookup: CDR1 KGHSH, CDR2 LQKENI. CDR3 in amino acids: CASSPPNTGNTEAFF. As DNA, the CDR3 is TGTGCCAGCTCTCCACCGAATACAGGGAACACTGAAGCTTTCTTT.

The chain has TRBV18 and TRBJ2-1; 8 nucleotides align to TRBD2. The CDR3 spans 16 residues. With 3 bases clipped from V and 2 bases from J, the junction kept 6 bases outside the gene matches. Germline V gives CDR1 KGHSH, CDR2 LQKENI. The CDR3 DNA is TGTGCCAGCTCACCGGTGGGCGGGGGGCCCTACAATGAGCAGTTCTTC. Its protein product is CASSPVGGGPYNEQFF. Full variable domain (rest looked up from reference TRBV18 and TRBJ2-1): NAGVMQNPRHLVRRRGQEARLRCSPMKGHSHVYWYRQLPEEGLKFMVYLQKENIIDESGMPKERFSAEFPKEGPSILRIQQVVRGDSAAYFCASSPVGGGPYNEQFFGPGTRLTVL.

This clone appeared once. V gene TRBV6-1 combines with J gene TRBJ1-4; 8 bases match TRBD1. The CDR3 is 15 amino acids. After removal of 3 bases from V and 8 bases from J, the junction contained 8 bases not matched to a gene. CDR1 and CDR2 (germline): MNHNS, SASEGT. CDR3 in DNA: TGTGCCAGCAGTGAGAGACAGGGGCGGTGGGAAAAACTGTTTTTT. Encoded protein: CASSERQGRWEKLFF.

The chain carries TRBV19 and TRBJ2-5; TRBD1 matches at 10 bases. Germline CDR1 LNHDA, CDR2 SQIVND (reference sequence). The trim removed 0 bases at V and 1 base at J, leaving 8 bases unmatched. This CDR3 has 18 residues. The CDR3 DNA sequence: TGTGCCAGTAGTATAGATTTCGGGACAGGGGAGATCCAAGAGACCCAGTACTTC. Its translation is CASSIDFGTGEIQETQYF.

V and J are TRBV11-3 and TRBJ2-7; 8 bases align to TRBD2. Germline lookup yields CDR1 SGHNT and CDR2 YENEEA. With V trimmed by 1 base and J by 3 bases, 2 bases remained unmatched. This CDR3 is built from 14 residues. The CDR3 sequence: CASSLGAGGYEQYF. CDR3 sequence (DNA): TGTGCCAGCAGCTTAGGGGCGGGAGGCTACGAGCAGTACTTC.

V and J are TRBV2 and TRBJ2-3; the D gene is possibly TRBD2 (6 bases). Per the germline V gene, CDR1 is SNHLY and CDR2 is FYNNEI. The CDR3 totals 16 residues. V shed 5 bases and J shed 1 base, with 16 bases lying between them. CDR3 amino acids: CASSRNGGGGTDTQYF. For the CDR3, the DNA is TGTGCCAGCAGTCGAAACGGGGGTGGAGGCACAGATACGCAGTATTTT. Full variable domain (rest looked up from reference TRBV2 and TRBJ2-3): EPEVTQTPSHQVTQMGQEVILRCVPISNHLYFYWYRQILGQKVEFLVSFYNNEISEKSEIFDDQFSVERPDGSNFTLKIRSTKLEDSAMYFCASSRNGGGGTDTQYFGPGTRLTVL.

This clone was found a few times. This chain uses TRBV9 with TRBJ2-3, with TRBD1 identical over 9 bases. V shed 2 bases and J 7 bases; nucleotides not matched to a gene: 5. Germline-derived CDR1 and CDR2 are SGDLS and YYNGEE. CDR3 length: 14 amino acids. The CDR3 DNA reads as TGTGCCAGCAGCGTCGGGACAGGGATCAATACGCAGTATTTT. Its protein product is CASSVGTGINTQYF.

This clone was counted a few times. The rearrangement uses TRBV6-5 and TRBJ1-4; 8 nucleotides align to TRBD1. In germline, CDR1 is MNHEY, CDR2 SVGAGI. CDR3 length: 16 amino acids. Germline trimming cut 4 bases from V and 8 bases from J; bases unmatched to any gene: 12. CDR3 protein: CASSSPRRQGWEKLFF. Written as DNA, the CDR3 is TGTGCCAGCAGTTCCCCCAGGAGACAGGGGTGGGAAAAACTGTTTTTT.

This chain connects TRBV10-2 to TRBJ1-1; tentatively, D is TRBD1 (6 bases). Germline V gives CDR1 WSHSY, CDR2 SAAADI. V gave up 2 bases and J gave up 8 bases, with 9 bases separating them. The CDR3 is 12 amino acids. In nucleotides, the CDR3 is TGCGCCAGCAGTGAGCAGGGGACCGAAGCTTTCTTT. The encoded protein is CASSEQGTEAFF.